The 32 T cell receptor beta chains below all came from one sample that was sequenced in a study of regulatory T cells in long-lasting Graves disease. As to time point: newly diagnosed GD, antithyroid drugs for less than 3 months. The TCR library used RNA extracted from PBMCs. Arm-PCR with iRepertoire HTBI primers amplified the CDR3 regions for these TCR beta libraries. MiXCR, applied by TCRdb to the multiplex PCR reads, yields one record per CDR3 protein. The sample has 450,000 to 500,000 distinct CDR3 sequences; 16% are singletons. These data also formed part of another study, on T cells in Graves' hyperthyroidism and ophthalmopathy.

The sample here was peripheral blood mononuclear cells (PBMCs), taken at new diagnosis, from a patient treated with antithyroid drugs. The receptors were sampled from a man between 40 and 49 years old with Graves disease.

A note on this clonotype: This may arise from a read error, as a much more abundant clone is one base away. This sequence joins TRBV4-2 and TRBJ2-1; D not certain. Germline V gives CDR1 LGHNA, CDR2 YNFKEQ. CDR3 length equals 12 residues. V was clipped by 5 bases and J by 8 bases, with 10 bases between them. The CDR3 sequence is CASSSGWDEQFF. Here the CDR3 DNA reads TGTGCCAGCAGCTCCGGGTGGGATGAGCAGTTCTTC.

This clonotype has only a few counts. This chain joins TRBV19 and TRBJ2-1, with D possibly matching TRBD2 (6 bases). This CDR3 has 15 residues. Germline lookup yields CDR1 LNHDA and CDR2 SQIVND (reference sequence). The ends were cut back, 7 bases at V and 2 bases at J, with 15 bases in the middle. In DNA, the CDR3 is TGTGCCAGTAACTCCGGGAGTAACGCCTACAATGAGCAGTTCTTC. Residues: CASNSGSNAYNEQFF.

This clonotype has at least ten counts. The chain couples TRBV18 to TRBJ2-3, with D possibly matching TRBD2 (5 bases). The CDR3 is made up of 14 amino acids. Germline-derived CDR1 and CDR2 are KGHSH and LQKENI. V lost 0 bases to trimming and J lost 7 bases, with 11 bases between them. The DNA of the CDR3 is TGTGCCAGCTCACCACCTAGCGAGGCGTATACGCAGTATTTT. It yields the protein CASSPPSEAYTQYF.

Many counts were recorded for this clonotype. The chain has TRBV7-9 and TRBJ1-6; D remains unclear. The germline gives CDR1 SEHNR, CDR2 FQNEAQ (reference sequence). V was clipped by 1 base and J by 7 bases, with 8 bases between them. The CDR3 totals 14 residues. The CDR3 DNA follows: TGTGCCAGCAGCTTAGTAGGGTGGAATTCACCCCTCCACTTT. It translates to CASSLVGWNSPLHF.

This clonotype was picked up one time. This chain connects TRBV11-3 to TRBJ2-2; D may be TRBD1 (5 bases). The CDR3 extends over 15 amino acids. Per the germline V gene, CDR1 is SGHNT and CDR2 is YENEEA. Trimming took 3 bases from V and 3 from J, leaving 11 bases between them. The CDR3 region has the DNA TGTGCCAGCAGCTTCGTACAGGCCTACACCGGGGAGCTGTTTTTT. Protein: CASSFVQAYTGELFF.

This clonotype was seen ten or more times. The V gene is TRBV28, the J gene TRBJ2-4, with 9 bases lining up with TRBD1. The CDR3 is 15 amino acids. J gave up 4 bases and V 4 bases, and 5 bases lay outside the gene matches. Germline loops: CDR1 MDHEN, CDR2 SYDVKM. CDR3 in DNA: TGTGCCAGCAGTTCGACCGGGACAGGGAAAAACATTCAGTACTTC. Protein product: CASSSTGTGKNIQYF.

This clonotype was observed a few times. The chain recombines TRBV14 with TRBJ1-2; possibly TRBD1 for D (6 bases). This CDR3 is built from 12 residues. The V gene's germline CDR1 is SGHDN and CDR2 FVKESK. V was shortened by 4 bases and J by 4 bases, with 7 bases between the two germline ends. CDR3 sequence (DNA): TGTGCCAGCAGCCGGGACACCTATGGCTACACCTTC. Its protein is CASSRDTYGYTF.

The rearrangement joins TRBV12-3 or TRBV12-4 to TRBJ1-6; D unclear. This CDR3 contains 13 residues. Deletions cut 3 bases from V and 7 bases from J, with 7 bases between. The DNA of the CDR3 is TGTGCCAGCAGTTTCTTCGGGAATTCACCCCTCCACTTT. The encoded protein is CASSFFGNSPLHF.

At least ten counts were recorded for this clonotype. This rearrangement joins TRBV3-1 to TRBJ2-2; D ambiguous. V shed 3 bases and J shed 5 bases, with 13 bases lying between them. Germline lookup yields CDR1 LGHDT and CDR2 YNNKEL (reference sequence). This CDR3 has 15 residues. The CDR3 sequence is CASSHLGRSTGELFF. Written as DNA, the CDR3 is TGTGCCAGCAGCCACCTCGGGCGGAGTACCGGGGAGCTGTTTTTT.

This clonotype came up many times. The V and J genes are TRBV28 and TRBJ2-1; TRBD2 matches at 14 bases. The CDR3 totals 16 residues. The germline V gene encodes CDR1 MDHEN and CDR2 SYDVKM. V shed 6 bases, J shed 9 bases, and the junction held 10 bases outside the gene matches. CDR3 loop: CASSPLGTSGSGEQFF. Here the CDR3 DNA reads TGTGCCAGCAGCCCACTAGGGACTAGCGGGAGTGGTGAGCAGTTCTTC.

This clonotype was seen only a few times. CDR3 sequence: CSVESRIYNEQFF. CDR3 DNA sequence: TGCAGCGTTGAGAGTCGGATATACAATGAGCAGTTCTTC. This sequence joins TRBV29-1 and TRBJ2-1; D is uncertain. This CDR3 has 13 amino acids. V gave up 3 bases and J gave up 4 bases, with 10 bases separating them. Germline V gene data show CDR1 as SQVTM and CDR2 as ANQGSEA.

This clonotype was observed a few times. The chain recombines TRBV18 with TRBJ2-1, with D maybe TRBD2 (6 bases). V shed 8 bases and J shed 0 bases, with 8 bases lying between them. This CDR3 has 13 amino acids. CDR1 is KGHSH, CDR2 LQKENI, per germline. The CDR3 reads CASAGSSYNEQFF. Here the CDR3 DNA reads TGTGCCAGCGCCGGGAGCTCCTACAATGAGCAGTTCTTC.

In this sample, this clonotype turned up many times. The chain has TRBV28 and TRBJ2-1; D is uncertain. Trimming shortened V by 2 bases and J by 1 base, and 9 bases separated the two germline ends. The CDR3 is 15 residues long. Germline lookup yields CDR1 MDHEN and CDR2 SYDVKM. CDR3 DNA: TGTGCCAGCAGTTTAAGGGCAGTATCCTACAATGAGCAGTTCTTC. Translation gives CASSLRAVSYNEQFF.

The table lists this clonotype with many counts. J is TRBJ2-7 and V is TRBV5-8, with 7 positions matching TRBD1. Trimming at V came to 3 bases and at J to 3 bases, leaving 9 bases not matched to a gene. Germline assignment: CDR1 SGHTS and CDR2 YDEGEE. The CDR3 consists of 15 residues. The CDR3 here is CASSSTGTDFYEQYF. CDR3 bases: TGTGCCAGCAGCTCGACCGGGACAGACTTCTACGAGCAGTACTTC.

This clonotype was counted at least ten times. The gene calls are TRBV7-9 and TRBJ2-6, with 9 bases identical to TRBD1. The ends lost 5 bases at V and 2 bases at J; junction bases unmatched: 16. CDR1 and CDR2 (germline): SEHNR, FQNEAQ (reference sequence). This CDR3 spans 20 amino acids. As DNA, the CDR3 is TGTGCCAGCAGCGAAATAGTGGGACAGGGAGGTTGGCCTGGGGCCAACGTCCTGACTTTC. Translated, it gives CASSEIVGQGGWPGANVLTF.

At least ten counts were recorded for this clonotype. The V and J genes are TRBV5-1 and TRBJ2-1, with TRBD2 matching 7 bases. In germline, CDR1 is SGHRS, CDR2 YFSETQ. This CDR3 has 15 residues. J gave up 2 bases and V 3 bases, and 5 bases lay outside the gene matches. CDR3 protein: CASSSHAGAYNEQFF. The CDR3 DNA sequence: TGCGCCAGCAGCTCCCACGCGGGGGCCTACAATGAGCAGTTCTTC.

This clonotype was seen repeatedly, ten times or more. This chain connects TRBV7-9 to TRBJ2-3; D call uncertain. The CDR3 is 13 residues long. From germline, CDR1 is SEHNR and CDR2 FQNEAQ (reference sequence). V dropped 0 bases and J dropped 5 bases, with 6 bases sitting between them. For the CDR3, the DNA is TGTGCCAGCAGCTTAGCGCTCGGAGATACGCAGTATTTT. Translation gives CASSLALGDTQYF.

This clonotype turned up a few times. The CDR3 spells CSVGRQGAEAFF. The CDR3 nucleotides read TGCAGCGTTGGTCGGCAAGGGGCTGAAGCTTTCTTT. The chain employs TRBV29-1 and TRBJ1-1; TRBD1 is a possible D gene (5 bases). The ends were cut back, 4 bases at V and 6 bases at J, with 12 bases in the middle. The CDR3 totals 12 residues. Germline V lookup: CDR1 SQVTM, CDR2 ANQGSEA.

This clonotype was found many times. CDR3 sequence reads: CASSPGTSSTDTQYF. The CDR3 region has the DNA TGTGCCAGCAGCCCGGGGACTAGCAGTACAGATACGCAGTATTTT. The chain has TRBV3-1 and TRBJ2-3; 9 nucleotides align to TRBD2. Germline V gene data show CDR1 as LGHDT and CDR2 as YNNKEL (reference sequence). The CDR3 extends over 15 amino acids. V lost 4 bases, J lost 3 bases, and 5 bases stayed unmatched.

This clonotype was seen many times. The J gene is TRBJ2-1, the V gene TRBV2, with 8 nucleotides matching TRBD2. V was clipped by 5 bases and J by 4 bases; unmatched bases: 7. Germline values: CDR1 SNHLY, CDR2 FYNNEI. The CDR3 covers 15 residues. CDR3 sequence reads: CASSREGTSYNEQFF. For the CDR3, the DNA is TGTGCCAGCAGTCGGGAGGGGACTAGTTACAATGAGCAGTTCTTC.

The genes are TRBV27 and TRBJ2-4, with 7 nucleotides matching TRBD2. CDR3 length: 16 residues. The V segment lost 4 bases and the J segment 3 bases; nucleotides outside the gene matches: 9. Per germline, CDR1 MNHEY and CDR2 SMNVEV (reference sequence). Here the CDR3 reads CASSYAFGLGKNIQYF. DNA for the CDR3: TGTGCCAGCAGTTATGCCTTCGGACTAGGCAAAAACATTCAGTACTTC.

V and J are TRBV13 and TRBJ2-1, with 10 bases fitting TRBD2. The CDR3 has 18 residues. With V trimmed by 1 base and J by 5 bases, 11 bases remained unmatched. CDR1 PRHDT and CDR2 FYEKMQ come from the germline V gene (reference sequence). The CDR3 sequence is CASSLEGWASGRDNEQFF. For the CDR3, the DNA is TGTGCCAGCAGCTTAGAGGGCTGGGCGAGCGGGAGGGACAATGAGCAGTTCTTC.

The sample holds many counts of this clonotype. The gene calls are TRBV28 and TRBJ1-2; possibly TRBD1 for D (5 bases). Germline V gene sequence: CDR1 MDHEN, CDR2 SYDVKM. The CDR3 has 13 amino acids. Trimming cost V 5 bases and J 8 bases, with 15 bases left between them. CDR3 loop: CASSPSGDRGYTF. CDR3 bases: TGTGCCAGCAGTCCCTCGGGGGATCGCGGCTACACCTTC.

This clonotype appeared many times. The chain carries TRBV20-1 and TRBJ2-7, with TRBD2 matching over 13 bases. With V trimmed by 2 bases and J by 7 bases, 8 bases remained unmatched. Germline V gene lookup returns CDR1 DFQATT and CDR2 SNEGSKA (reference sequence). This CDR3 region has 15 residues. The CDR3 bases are TGCAGTGCTAGACCACGGACTAGCGGGAGCGAGGAGCAGTACTTC. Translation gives CSARPRTSGSEEQYF.

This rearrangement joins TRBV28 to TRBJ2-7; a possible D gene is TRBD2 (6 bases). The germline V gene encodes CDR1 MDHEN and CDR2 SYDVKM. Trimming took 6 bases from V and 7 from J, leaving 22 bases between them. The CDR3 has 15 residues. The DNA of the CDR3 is TGTGCCAGCAGGTCCGATACTAGCTCCTACAATGAGCAGTACTTC. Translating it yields CASRSDTSSYNEQYF.

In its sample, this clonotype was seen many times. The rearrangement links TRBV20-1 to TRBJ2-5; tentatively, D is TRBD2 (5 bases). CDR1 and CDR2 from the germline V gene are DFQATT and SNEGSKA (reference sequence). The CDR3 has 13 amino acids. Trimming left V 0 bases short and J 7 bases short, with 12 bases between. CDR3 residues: CSARDLRVGTQYF. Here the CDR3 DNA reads TGCAGTGCTAGAGATCTGCGGGTGGGGACCCAGTACTTC.

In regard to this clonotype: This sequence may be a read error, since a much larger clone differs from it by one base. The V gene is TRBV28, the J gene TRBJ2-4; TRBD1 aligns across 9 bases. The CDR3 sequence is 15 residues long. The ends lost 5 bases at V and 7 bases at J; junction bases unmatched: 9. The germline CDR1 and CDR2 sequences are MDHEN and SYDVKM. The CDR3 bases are TGTGCCAGCAGTACCCCCGGGACAGGGTATAACATTCAGTACTTC. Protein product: CASSTPGTGYNIQYF. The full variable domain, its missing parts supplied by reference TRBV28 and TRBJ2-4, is DVKVTQSSRYLVKRTGEKVFLECVQDMDHENMFWYRQDPGLGLRLIYFSYDVKMKEKGDIPEGYSVSREKKERFSLILESASTNQTSMYLCASSTPGTGYNIQYFGAGTRLSVL.

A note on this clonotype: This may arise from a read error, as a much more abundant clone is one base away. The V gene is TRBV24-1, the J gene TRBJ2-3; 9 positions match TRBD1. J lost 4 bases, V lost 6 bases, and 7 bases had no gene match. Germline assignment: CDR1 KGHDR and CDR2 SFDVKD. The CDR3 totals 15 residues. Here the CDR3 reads CATSNATGGPDTQYF. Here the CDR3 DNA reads TGTGCCACCAGTAATGCGACAGGGGGACCAGATACGCAGTATTTT.

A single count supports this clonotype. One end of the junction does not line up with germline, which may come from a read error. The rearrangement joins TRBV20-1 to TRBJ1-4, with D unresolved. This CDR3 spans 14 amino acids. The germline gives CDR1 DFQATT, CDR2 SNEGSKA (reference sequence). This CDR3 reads CSAGVIVGNGKLFF. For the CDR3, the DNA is TGCAGTGCTGGAGTCATAGTCGGGAATGGAAAACTGTTTTTT.

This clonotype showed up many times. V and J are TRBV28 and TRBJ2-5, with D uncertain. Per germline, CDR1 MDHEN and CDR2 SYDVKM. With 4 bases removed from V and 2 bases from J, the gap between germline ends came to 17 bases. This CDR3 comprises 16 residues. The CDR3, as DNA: TGTGCCAGCAGTTCTCCTTCCCGGCCACTACAAGAGACCCAGTACTTC. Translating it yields CASSSPSRPLQETQYF. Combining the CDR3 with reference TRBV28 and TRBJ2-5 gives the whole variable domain DVKVTQSSRYLVKRTGEKVFLECVQDMDHENMFWYRQDPGLGLRLIYFSYDVKMKEKGDIPEGYSVSREKKERFSLILESASTNQTSMYLCASSSPSRPLQETQYFGPGTRLLVL.

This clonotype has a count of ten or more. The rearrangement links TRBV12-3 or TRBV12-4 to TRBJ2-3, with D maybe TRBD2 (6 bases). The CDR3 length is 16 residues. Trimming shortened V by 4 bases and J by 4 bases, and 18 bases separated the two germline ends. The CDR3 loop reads CASSWGDLRNPDTQYF. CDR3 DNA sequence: TGTGCCAGCAGTTGGGGGGACCTGCGAAATCCAGATACGCAGTATTTT.

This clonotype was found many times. This CDR3 is CASSLPGAGSTDTQYF. CDR3 sequence (DNA): TGTGCCAGCAGCCTGCCGGGGGCGGGTAGCACAGATACGCAGTATTTT. The chain employs TRBV28 and TRBJ2-3; D could derive from TRBD1 or TRBD2 (6 bases each). V lost 6 bases, J lost 0 bases, and 16 bases lay in between. Germline values: CDR1 MDHEN, CDR2 SYDVKM. The length of the CDR3 is 16 residues.